These 7 T cell receptor beta chains share one sample of origin, sequenced in a study of monozygotic twins with inflammatory bowel disease. TCRdb re-called the 5' RACE reads and gives one entry per CDR3 protein, without DNA. In all, the sample yields fewer than 550,000 distinct CDR3 sequences. The specimen sequenced was blood. Every receptor here comes from a human donor with ulcerative colitis or Crohn's disease, or a healthy co-twin of an affected twin (not recorded which).

CDR3 residues: CSVQSQVPYYEQYF. The chain carries TRBV29-1 and TRBJ2-7; TCRdb outputs TRBD1, but without DNA this stays unchecked. Per germline, CDR1 SQVTM and CDR2 ANQGSEA. CDR3 length: 14 residues.

The rearrangement joins TRBV29-1 to TRBJ1-2. The CDR3 covers 11 residues. The V gene's germline CDR1 is SQVTM and CDR2 ANQGSEA. CDR3 sequence reads: CSVVAGLRYTF. Based on the CDR3 plus reference TRBV29-1 and TRBJ1-2, the full variable domain is SAVISQKPSRDICQRGTSLTIQCQVDSQVTMMFWYRQQPGQSLTLIATANQGSEATYESGFVIDKFPISRPNLTFSTLTVSNMSPEDSSIYLCSVVAGLRYTFGSGTRLTVV.

The rearrangement joins TRBV29-1 to TRBJ2-5; TCRdb gives TRBD1 as the D gene, but with no DNA this cannot be confirmed. The germline V gene encodes CDR1 SQVTM and CDR2 ANQGSEA. This CDR3 spans 14 amino acids. This CDR3 is CSVAGQARQETQYF.

This chain uses TRBV7-9 with TRBJ2-1. The germline V gene has CDR1 SEHNR and CDR2 FQNEAQ (reference sequence). This CDR3 has 16 amino acids. CDR3 residues: CASSLKTRVSYNEQFF.

The rearrangement joins TRBV20-1 to TRBJ2-7; TCRdb's assignment of TRBD2 cannot be checked, as there is no DNA. The CDR3 has 14 amino acids. CDR1 is DFQATT and CDR2 is SNEGSKA in the germline V gene (reference sequence). CDR3 sequence: CSAVLAGPTYEQYF.

The rearrangement uses TRBV5-4 and TRBJ2-7; no DNA is available, so the TRBD2 call from TCRdb remains unchecked. This CDR3 comprises 16 residues. Germline loops: CDR1 SGHNT, CDR2 YYREEE (reference sequence). This chain's CDR3 is CASSRPSSGSDYEQYF.

The chain recombines TRBV5-1 with TRBJ2-5; as DNA is missing, the TRBD2 call by TCRdb cannot be tested. The CDR3 is made up of 17 amino acids. CDR1 SGHRS and CDR2 YFSETQ come from the germline V gene. CDR3: CASSLDRPSRWGETQYF.